Listed below are T cell receptor beta chains from one sample, sequenced in a study of blood T cell repertoires in COVID-19. Libraries were prepared by immunoSEQ multiplex PCR; TCRdb keeps only in-frame clonotypes and omits some of them. The repertoire holds 230,000 or so clones, 65% to 85% seen once, with around 3.7% in the top ten. The sequenced sample was PBMCs or T cells enriched from blood (not recorded which). The receptors were sampled from a man over 45 who had recovered from COVID-19. CDR3s include the opening cysteine and the closing phenylalanine or tryptophan. The D gene is left open where the match is weak. Clone size is given for some rows only: seen once, a few or many times, or a class if the clone is expanded.

v_call: TRBV5-4
clone_size: .
j_call: TRBJ2-1
d_call: TRBD2
cdr3_aa: CASSLDSGAYNEQFF
cdr3_nt: TGTGCCAGCAGCTTGGATAGCGGGGCCTACAATGAGCAGTTCTTC

v_call: TRBV3-1/TRBV3-2
clone_size: .
j_call: TRBJ1-3
d_call: TRBD1
cdr3_aa: CASSQDLRTGGNTIYF
cdr3_nt: TGTGCCAGCAGCCAAGATTTGCGGACAGGGGGAAACACCATATATTTT

v_call: TRBV11-3
clone_size: .
j_call: TRBJ2-3
d_call: TRBD2
cdr3_aa: CASSLAAGGGRSTDTQYF
cdr3_nt: TGTGCCAGCAGCTTAGCAGCGGGAGGGGGTCGTAGCACAGATACGCAGTATTTT

v_call: TRBV7-2
clone_size: .
j_call: TRBJ2-3
d_call: TRBD1
cdr3_aa: CASSLQGARAFQTDTQYF
cdr3_nt: TGTGCCAGCAGCCTTCAGGGGGCTCGAGCCTTCCAGACAGATACGCAGTATTTT

v_call: TRBV5-1
clone_size: .
j_call: TRBJ2-7
d_call: .
cdr3_aa: CASRPSGLQGLSEQYF
cdr3_nt: TGCGCCAGCAGGCCTTCCGGATTACAGGGACTAAGCGAGCAGTACTTC

v_call: TRBV9
clone_size: .
j_call: TRBJ2-2
d_call: TRBD2
cdr3_aa: CASSVASGGLGAGELFF
cdr3_nt: TGTGCCAGCAGCGTGGCTAGCGGGGGGCTGGGGGCCGGGGAGCTGTTTTTT

v_call: TRBV6-1
clone_size: .
j_call: TRBJ1-3
d_call: TRBD1
cdr3_aa: CASRERPGTGVARNTIYF
cdr3_nt: TGTGCCAGCAGGGAAAGACCCGGGACAGGGGTGGCAAGAAACACCATATATTTT

v_call: TRBV13
clone_size: .
j_call: TRBJ2-1
d_call: TRBD2
cdr3_aa: CASSPPWTSGASNEQFF
cdr3_nt: TGTGCCAGCAGCCCACCCTGGACTAGCGGGGCCTCCAATGAGCAGTTCTTC

v_call: TRBV7-2
clone_size: .
j_call: TRBJ2-3
d_call: .
cdr3_aa: CASSRTTPGGGADTQYF
cdr3_nt: TGTGCCAGCAGCCGCACTACACCCGGGGGTGGAGCAGATACGCAGTATTTT

v_call: TRBV5-6
clone_size: once
j_call: TRBJ1-2
d_call: .
cdr3_aa: CASSVRYGYTF
cdr3_nt: TGTGCCAGCAGCGTCCGCTATGGCTACACCTTC